This passage covers 16 T cell receptor beta chains from one sample sequenced in a study of glioma-infiltrating T cells listed by TCRdb under 2016. TCRdb records Illumina MiSeq as the sequencer. The iRepertoire nested amplicon-rescue multiplex PCR (arm-PCR) platform was used to amplify TCR alpha and beta CDR3 regions from RNA. TCRdb reprocessing: public reads trimmed at Q25 with fastp, clones called with MiXCR, in-frame beta chains kept. Every CDR3 protein is listed once, alongside the most common genes and DNA of its rows. The sample table lists about 130,000 distinct CDR3 sequences, 20% to 25% of them with a count of one. Together, the top ten hold roughly 15% of the sample. The sample comprised glioma tissue, nonneoplastic brain tissue, or PBMCs (not recorded which). These receptors came from a human donor with low-grade glioma or glioblastoma, undergoing nonglioma brain surgery, or in good health (not recorded which).

This clonotype was detected ten times or more. The rearrangement links TRBV7-9 to TRBJ1-5; D not certain. Germline V gives CDR1 SEHNR, CDR2 FQNEAQ (reference sequence). V gave up 1 base and J gave up 2 bases, with 15 bases separating them. CDR3 size: 17 residues. The CDR3: CASSLESVGLGNQPQHF. CDR3 in DNA: TGTGCCAGCAGCTTAGAGTCGGTGGGTTTGGGCAATCAGCCCCAGCATTTT.

As for this clonotype: Possible read error: a much larger clone is one base away. V gene TRBV6-2 or TRBV6-3 combines with J gene TRBJ2-7; D remains ambiguous. V was pared by 10 bases and J by 9 bases, with 19 bases between. This CDR3 comprises 12 residues. Germline V gives CDR1 MNHEY, CDR2 SVGEGT. CDR3 nucleotide sequence: TGTGCCACAATCGACTCCCTGAACGGGCAGTACTTC. Translation: CATIDSLNGQYF.

This clonotype appeared many times. V is TRBV4-1 and J is TRBJ2-1, with 8 bases identical to TRBD1. Per the germline V gene, CDR1 is MGHRA and CDR2 is YSYEKL. Trimming took 3 bases from V and 4 from J; bases not matched to a gene: 8. This CDR3 comprises 16 residues. In DNA, the CDR3 is TGCGCCAGCAGCCAGCCCCGGGACAGGATGTACAATGAGCAGTTCTTC. It specifies CASSQPRDRMYNEQFF.

The chain couples TRBV29-1 to TRBJ2-1; tentatively, D is TRBD2 (6 bases). Germline CDR1 SQVTM, CDR2 ANQGSEA. Trimming took 7 bases from V and 3 from J, leaving 13 bases between them. The CDR3 has 13 amino acids. CDR3 sequence (DNA): TGCAGCGCAACGGGACTCATCTACAATGAGCAGTTCTTC. Its translation: CSATGLIYNEQFF.

A single count supports this clonotype. The chain is built from TRBV30 and TRBJ2-7; D perhaps matches TRBD2 (6 bases). The CDR3 has 14 residues. Between the trimmed V and J ends, which lost 0 bases and 4 bases, there was a span of 13 bases. Germline V gene lookup returns CDR1 GTSNPN and CDR2 SVGIG (reference sequence). CDR3 residues: CAWSVQAGSYEQYF. The CDR3 region has the DNA TGTGCCTGGAGTGTACAGGCGGGATCTTACGAGCAGTACTTC.

In DNA form, the CDR3 reads TGTGCCACCCTAGCGGTCGAGCCCTACGAGCAGTACTTC. Translated, it gives CATLAVEPYEQYF. The chain uses TRBV2 and TRBJ2-7; the match to TRBD2 covers 7 bases. This CDR3 has 13 amino acids. The V and J ends lost 10 bases and 2 bases, in that order; junction bases with no gene match: 8. Germline V gene sequence: CDR1 SNHLY, CDR2 FYNNEI.

This clonotype was detected many times. The V call is TRBV4-1, the J call TRBJ2-5; possibly TRBD1 or TRBD2 for D (5 bases each). The CDR3 extends over 13 amino acids. The germline CDR1 and CDR2 sequences are MGHRA and YSYEKL. Trimming cost V 5 bases and J 4 bases, with 11 bases left between them. The CDR3: CASSGRDGETQYF. The DNA for the CDR3 is TGCGCCAGCAGCGGACGGGACGGAGAGACCCAGTACTTC.

As concerns this clonotype: Germline is not matched at one junction end, which may reflect a read error. The chain employs TRBV20-1 and TRBJ2-5; maybe TRBD2 (5 bases). This CDR3 contains 13 residues. Germline-derived CDR1 and CDR2 are DFQATT and SNEGSKA (reference sequence). CDR3: CSASRRGSMTQHF. As DNA, the CDR3 is TGCAGTGCTAGCCGGCGAGGGTCGATGACCCAGCACTTC.

CDR3 in amino acids: CASSLGGGEGWNTEAFF. CDR3 in DNA: TGTGCCAGCAGCTTAGGGGGGGGTGAAGGCTGGAACACTGAAGCTTTCTTT. The V and J genes are TRBV7-9 and TRBJ1-1; a weak D match, TRBD1 (5 bases). From germline, CDR1 is SEHNR and CDR2 FQNEAQ (reference sequence). V shed 1 base and J shed 1 base, with 16 bases lying between them. The CDR3 is 17 amino acids.

This clonotype was observed a handful of times. The V and J genes are TRBV29-1 and TRBJ2-4; D tentatively reads TRBD1 or TRBD2 (5 bases each). Trimming cost V 1 base and J 8 bases, with 9 bases left between them. This CDR3 has 12 amino acids. CDR1 and CDR2 from the germline V gene are SQVTM and ANQGSEA. This CDR3 reads CSVEGPGHIQYF. The CDR3 coding sequence is TGCAGCGTTGAAGGCCCGGGACACATTCAGTACTTC.

This clonotype was detected many times. This chain uses TRBV4-1 with TRBJ2-7; 7 bases are shared with TRBD2. The V gene's germline CDR1 is MGHRA and CDR2 YSYEKL. The CDR3 totals 16 residues. Trimming took 0 bases from V and 1 from J; bases not matched to a gene: 6. The CDR3 coding sequence is TGCGCCAGCAGCCAAGATAGGCTAGCGGAGTCCTACGAGCAGTACTTC. Protein product: CASSQDRLAESYEQYF.

In this sample, this clonotype turned up many times. The rearrangement uses TRBV4-3 and TRBJ2-3; D uncertain. There are 16 residues in the CDR3. Germline V gene lookup returns CDR1 LGHNA and CDR2 YSLEER. With 4 bases removed from V and 0 bases from J, the gap between germline ends came to 14 bases. CDR3 coding DNA: TGCGCCAGCAGCCCAGTGCTAGGAGCTAGCACAGATACGCAGTATTTT. This gives the protein CASSPVLGASTDTQYF.

The rearrangement uses TRBV6-1 and TRBJ2-7; 12 bases line up with TRBD2. The CDR3 has 15 residues. Germline V gene data show CDR1 as MNHNS and CDR2 as SASEGT. Losses at the gene ends were 6 bases for V and 2 bases for J; bases not matched to a gene: 5. CDR3 loop: CASRELAGGAYEQYF. Written as DNA, the CDR3 is TGTGCCAGCAGGGAACTAGCGGGAGGAGCCTACGAGCAGTACTTC.

There are a few counts of this clonotype. The rearrangement joins TRBV10-3 to TRBJ2-3, with a tentative D call TRBD2 (5 bases). Trimming stripped 0 bases from V and 4 bases from J, with 8 bases between. CDR1 and CDR2 from the germline V gene are ENHRY and SYGVKD. This CDR3 is built from 14 residues. CDR3 coding DNA: TGTGCCATCAGTGAGTCCGGGGTCCCAGATACGCAGTATTTT. Its translation is CAISESGVPDTQYF.

V usage is TRBV7-9 and J usage is TRBJ1-5, with D maybe TRBD1 (6 bases). Trimming shortened V by 1 base and J by 1 base, and 14 bases separated the two germline ends. From germline, CDR1 is SEHNR and CDR2 FQNEAQ (reference sequence). This CDR3 spans 17 amino acids. The CDR3 is CASSLGPDSGSNQPQHF. CDR3 in DNA: TGTGCCAGCAGCTTAGGCCCGGACAGTGGAAGCAATCAGCCCCAGCATTTT. Based on the CDR3 plus reference TRBV7-9 and TRBJ1-5, the full variable domain is DTGVSQNPRHKITKRGQNVTFRCDPISEHNRLYWYRQTLGQGPEFLTYFQNEAQLEKSRLLSDRFSAERPKGSFSTLEIQRTEQGDSAMYLCASSLGPDSGSNQPQHFGDGTRLSIL.

In the case of this clonotype: A much bigger clone sits one base away, suggesting this may be a read error. V and J are TRBV7-2 and TRBJ2-5; the D gene is possibly TRBD2 (5 bases). Per germline, CDR1 SGHTA and CDR2 FQGNSA. The CDR3 sequence is 12 residues long. CDR3 region: CANSPSGETQYF. DNA for the CDR3: TGTGCCAACAGCCCCAGCGGAGAGACCCAGTACTTC.